The 15 T cell receptor beta chains in this list originate from one sample, sequenced in a study of cytomegalovirus exposure and HLA in healthy donors. Researchers ran the PCR with 60 Vbeta and 13 Jbeta primers. Some clones are missing from TCRdb's copy, which holds only in-frame ones; the method was immunoSEQ multiplex PCR. The table lists approximately 170,000 clones, 85% of them singletons. What was sequenced was PBMCs. Every receptor here comes from a boy aged 2 to 9 in good health and CMV-seronegative.

The chain employs TRBV5-1 and TRBJ2-3, with a possible D match to TRBD2 (6 bases). This CDR3 region has 16 residues. Germline V gene sequence: CDR1 SGHRS, CDR2 YFSETQ. The V end lost 3 bases, the J end lost 7 bases, and 21 bases lay between the germline ends. The CDR3 reads CASSWPRDSGINTQYF. CDR3 DNA sequence: TGCGCCAGCAGCTGGCCCCGGGATAGCGGAATCAATACGCAGTATTTT.

V and J are TRBV10-3 and TRBJ2-4; D might be TRBD2 (5 bases). The CDR3 runs to 15 residues. V shed 2 bases and J shed 5 bases, with 13 bases lying between them. From germline, CDR1 is ENHRY and CDR2 SYGVKD. The CDR3 region is CAISETREKENIQYF. CDR3 nucleotides: TGTGCCATCAGTGAGACCCGGGAAAAGGAAAACATTCAGTACTTC.

The V gene is TRBV28, the J gene TRBJ2-1, with a weak D call TRBD2 (5 bases). V lost 5 bases, J lost 4 bases, and 27 bases lay in between. The CDR3 sequence is 19 residues long. The germline gives CDR1 MDHEN, CDR2 SYDVKM. The CDR3 loop is CASSVARDYVQFGYNEQFF. CDR3 nucleotide sequence: TGTGCCAGCAGTGTGGCCCGAGACTATGTACAGTTCGGGTACAATGAGCAGTTCTTC.

The chain employs TRBV6-1 and TRBJ1-5; 8 positions match TRBD1. The CDR3 extends over 13 amino acids. CDR1 and CDR2 (germline): MNHNS, SASEGT. Losses at the gene ends were 6 bases for V and 7 bases for J; bases not matched to a gene: 5. The CDR3 region is CASRARGRQPQHF. The CDR3, as DNA: TGTGCCAGCAGGGCCAGGGGGCGGCAGCCCCAGCATTTT.

This clone was detected only once. The chain combines TRBV6-1 with TRBJ2-1, with TRBD1 identical over 7 bases. V was clipped by 1 base and J by 10 bases; unmatched bases: 13. The CDR3 totals 16 residues. Germline V gene lookup returns CDR1 MNHNS and CDR2 SASEGT. The CDR3 protein is CASSEDFTGVPREQFF. CDR3 DNA: TGTGCCAGCAGTGAAGACTTTACAGGGGTGCCTCGGGAGCAGTTCTTC.

The chain uses TRBV7-4 and TRBJ2-7, with 7 bases fitting TRBD1. Germline lookup yields CDR1 SGHVT and CDR2 SQSDAQ. This CDR3 is 12 amino acids long. The V segment lost 6 bases and the J segment 5 bases; nucleotides outside the gene matches: 4. In nucleotides, the CDR3 is TGTGCCAGCAGTACAGGGGTCGACGAGCAGTACGTC. It translates to CASSTGVDEQYV.

This clone was seen only a few times. The gene calls are TRBV28 and TRBJ1-5; D gene ambiguous. Trimming cost V 5 bases and J 2 bases, with 19 bases left between them. The CDR3 is made up of 17 amino acids. Germline-derived CDR1 and CDR2 are MDHEN and SYDVKM. CDR3 protein: CASSPTSGKWGNQPQHF. DNA for the CDR3: TGTGCCAGCAGTCCCACGTCGGGTAAGTGGGGCAATCAGCCCCAGCATTTT.

This clone was recorded a few times. The V gene is TRBV29-1, the J gene TRBJ1-1; D is unresolved. V was pared by 2 bases and J by 0 bases, with 4 bases between. This CDR3 spans 12 amino acids. The germline V gene encodes CDR1 SQVTM and CDR2 ANQGSEA. This CDR3 is CSVETVNTEAFF. In DNA, the CDR3 is TGCAGCGTTGAAACAGTGAACACTGAAGCTTTCTTT.

The gene calls are TRBV7-8 and TRBJ2-2; 10 bases map to TRBD1. The CDR3 length is 20 residues. Per germline, CDR1 SGHVS and CDR2 FQNEAQ. The trim removed 0 bases at V and 3 bases at J, leaving 13 bases unmatched. CDR3 sequence reads: CASSLARRNRDRGDTGELFF. CDR3 DNA sequence: TGTGCCAGCAGCTTAGCTCGGAGGAACCGGGACAGGGGAGACACCGGGGAGCTGTTTTTT.

DNA of the CDR3: TGTGCTAGTGGTTTGGTACAGGGACTACCCCATCCAACCCAGTACTTC. Its protein product is CASGLVQGLPHPTQYF. The chain joins TRBV12-5 to TRBJ2-5; TRBD2 might be the D (7 bases). The V gene's germline CDR1 is LGHNT and CDR2 FRNRAP. Trimming pared 0 bases from V and 8 bases from J, leaving 19 bases between. This CDR3 region has 16 residues.

The chain employs TRBV13 and TRBJ1-2; 9 nucleotides agree with TRBD1. The J segment lost 0 bases and the V segment lost 5 bases, leaving 7 bases of the junction unmatched. This CDR3 contains 16 residues. CDR1 PRHDT and CDR2 FYEKMQ come from the germline V gene (reference sequence). The CDR3 region has the DNA TGTGCCAGCAGCACGGGACAGGGCCACTCTAACTATGGCTACACCTTC. Translated, it gives CASSTGQGHSNYGYTF. Complete variable domain (other parts from reference TRBV13 and TRBJ1-2): AAGVIQSPRHLIKEKRETATLKCYPIPRHDTVYWYQQGPGQDPQFLISFYEKMQSDKGSIPDRFSAQQFSDYHSELNMSSLELGDSALYFCASSTGQGHSNYGYTFGSGTRLTVV.

CDR3 in amino acids: CASTDGRPTDTQYF. For the CDR3, the DNA is TGTGCCAGCACGGACGGGAGGCCTACAGATACGCAGTATTTT. The chain recombines TRBV27 with TRBJ2-3, with 7 bases fitting TRBD2. V was clipped by 7 bases and J by 3 bases; unmatched bases: 7. Per germline, CDR1 MNHEY and CDR2 SMNVEV (reference sequence). The CDR3 is 14 residues long.

This chain joins TRBV7-9 and TRBJ2-2; 10 positions agree with TRBD2. Germline V lookup: CDR1 SEHNR, CDR2 FQNEAQ (reference sequence). The V and J ends lost 4 bases and 4 bases, in that order; junction bases with no gene match: 6. There are 16 residues in the CDR3. The CDR3 coding sequence is TGTGCCAGCAGCTACCATAGCGGGAGGTCCACCGGGGAGCTGTTTTTT. It is translated as CASSYHSGRSTGELFF.

The rearrangement joins TRBV30 to TRBJ1-4; a weak D match, TRBD1 (5 bases). This CDR3 is 16 amino acids long. Germline V gives CDR1 GTSNPN, CDR2 SVGIG (reference sequence). V dropped 0 bases and J dropped 8 bases, with 19 bases sitting between them. The CDR3 bases are TGTGCCTGGAGTGTATCCGCAGGGATAAATGGGGAAAAACTGTTTTTT. This translates into CAWSVSAGINGEKLFF.

V and J are TRBV27 and TRBJ1-3; D not resolved. Germline V gene data show CDR1 as MNHEY and CDR2 as SMNVEV (reference sequence). The CDR3 extends over 11 amino acids. V dropped 7 bases and J dropped 9 bases, with 10 bases sitting between them. CDR3 region: CASTRGATIYF. The CDR3 DNA sequence: TGTGCCAGCACCCGGGGAGCCACCATATATTTT.